One sample yielded the 19 T cell receptor beta chains listed below, sequenced in a study of post-analysis software for immune sequencing data. Points from the study as a whole: In patients, TRBV5-6, TRBV5-1 and TRBV20-1 belonged to five TRBV segments found more frequently than in controls.

Their antigens are not known. Unique molecular identifiers tagged the TCR beta cDNA libraries. TCRdb passed the PCR reads through MiXCR, listing each CDR3 protein once. The sample includes 500,000 to 600,000 distinct CDR3 sequences, 44% of them seen just once. Sequenced input: blood. These receptors all stem from a girl between 10 and 17 years old with multiple sclerosis.

The chain uses TRBV4-1 and TRBJ2-5; 10 bases agree with TRBD2. Germline CDR1 reads MGHRA; CDR2 reads YSYEKL. This CDR3 spans 18 amino acids. The ends lost 1 base at V and 2 bases at J; junction bases unmatched: 10. CDR3 sequence: CASSQAREAGGRQETQYF. The CDR3 coding sequence is TGCGCCAGCAGCCAAGCTAGAGAAGCGGGGGGGCGGCAAGAGACCCAGTACTTC.

V and J are TRBV20-1 and TRBJ2-3; TRBD2 matches 11 bases. J gave up 2 bases and V 4 bases, and 8 bases lay outside the gene matches. The CDR3 runs 16 residues. Germline CDR1 DFQATT, CDR2 SNEGSKA (reference sequence). The DNA of the CDR3 is TGCAGTGCTACAACTCGGACTAGCGGGTCCACAGATACGCAGTATTTT. Encoded protein: CSATTRTSGSTDTQYF.

This clonotype has a count of ten or more. The chain joins TRBV12-3 or TRBV12-4 to TRBJ1-1, with D unclear. V lost 6 bases and J lost 2, with 10 bases in between. The CDR3 is made up of 13 amino acids. In DNA form, the CDR3 reads TGTGCCAGCAGGTCAAATACCAACACTGAAGCTTTCTTT. It is translated as CASRSNTNTEAFF.

Note on this clonotype: The junction differs from germline at one of its ends, possibly a read error. The gene calls are TRBV12-3 or TRBV12-4 and TRBJ2-5, with a weak D call TRBD1 (6 bases). The CDR3 runs to 15 residues. CDR3 in amino acids: CASSWDRQEQEAQYF. For the CDR3, the DNA is TGTGCCAGCAGTTGGGATCGACAGGAACAAGAGGCCCAGTACTTC.

The J gene is TRBJ2-1, the V gene TRBV20-1, with 7 bases identical to TRBD1. V was pared by 5 bases and J by 0 bases, with 7 bases of the junction left unmatched. The CDR3 is made up of 15 amino acids. Germline CDR1 DFQATT, CDR2 SNEGSKA (reference sequence). Written as DNA, the CDR3 is TGCAGTGCTGTGGACAGGCGAAGCTCCTACAATGAGCAGTTCTTC. It codes for CSAVDRRSSYNEQFF.

This clonotype was detected once. Since a much larger clone is just one base distant, this may be a read error. The chain employs TRBV4-1 and TRBJ2-3; D is uncertain. CDR1 is MGHRA, CDR2 YSYEKL, per germline. This CDR3 is built from 15 residues. In nucleotides, the CDR3 is TGCGCCAGCAGCCAAGTGTCAGCGAGGATAGATATGCAGTATTTT. Translating gives CASSQVSARIDMQYF.

The genes are TRBV12-3 or TRBV12-4 and TRBJ2-1; unclear D gene. The germline V and J ends were trimmed by 3 bases and 6 bases, with 6 bases remaining between them. This CDR3 comprises 12 residues. In nucleotides, the CDR3 is TGTGCCAGCAGTTTCCACGGCAATGAGCAGTTCTTC. It codes for CASSFHGNEQFF.

The rearrangement uses TRBV7-9 and TRBJ2-7, with 7 bases aligning to TRBD2. Germline V gene sequence: CDR1 SEHNR, CDR2 FQNEAQ (reference sequence). V was pared by 5 bases and J by 4 bases, with 11 bases of the junction left unmatched. The CDR3 runs 15 residues. CDR3 in amino acids: CASSPEGLAAYEQYF. The DNA of the CDR3 is TGTGCCAGCAGCCCCGAGGGGCTAGCGGCTTACGAGCAGTACTTC.

In its sample, this clonotype was seen a few times. The CDR3 DNA sequence: TGTGCCAGCAGCGAGTCGAGCGGGAGAAGCACAGATACGCAGTATTTT. Translated, it gives CASSESSGRSTDTQYF. V gene TRBV9 combines with J gene TRBJ2-3; 8 positions agree with TRBD2. Germline CDR1 and CDR2: SGDLS and YYNGEE. Germline trimming cut 3 bases from V and 0 bases from J; bases unmatched to any gene: 6. The CDR3 has 16 amino acids.

The chain links TRBV12-3 or TRBV12-4 to TRBJ2-3; 10 bases agree with TRBD2. V lost 5 bases to trimming and J lost 0 bases; unmatched junction nucleotides: 5. CDR3 length: 16 amino acids. CDR3 bases: TGTGCCAGCAGTCTTAGCGGGGGGCCGAGCACAGATACGCAGTATTTT. Its translation: CASSLSGGPSTDTQYF.

The chain is built from TRBV5-4 and TRBJ2-7, with 7 bases fitting TRBD2. The end of the DNA aligns better with TRBJ2-5, so the J call may be wrong. CDR1 is SGHNT, CDR2 YYREEE, per germline (reference sequence). The CDR3 length is 15 residues. CDR3 coding DNA: TGTGCCAGCAGCTTGGCCGGGGACTATACCGCGACCCAGTACTTC. This translates into CASSLAGDYTATQYF.

Here the CDR3 DNA reads TGTGCCAGCTCTACCACACCGAACACTGAAGCTTTCTTT. Translation gives CASSTTPNTEAFF. This sequence joins TRBV18 and TRBJ1-1; D unclear. Trimming left V 6 bases short and J 1 base short, with 9 bases between. Germline V gene data show CDR1 as KGHSH and CDR2 as LQKENI. This CDR3 has 13 amino acids.

The V call is TRBV5-1, the J call TRBJ2-7; D remains ambiguous. Per germline, CDR1 SGHRS and CDR2 YFSETQ. The CDR3 is 15 residues long. V gave up 1 base and J gave up 2 bases, with 13 bases separating them. The CDR3 DNA sequence: TGCGCCAGCAGCTTGAGAGGTCTCCGGGCCTACGAGCAGTACTTC. Its protein is CASSLRGLRAYEQYF.

The chain recombines TRBV29-1 with TRBJ1-5; possibly TRBD1 for D (5 bases). Per the germline V gene, CDR1 is SQVTM and CDR2 is ANQGSEA. The CDR3 extends over 13 amino acids. Trimming removed 7 bases from V and 3 bases from J, with 13 bases in between. The CDR3 nucleotides read TGCAGCGCTCTAACAGGATCCAATCAGCCCCAGCATTTT. This translates into CSALTGSNQPQHF.

The chain uses TRBV4-2 and TRBJ2-4; D possibly corresponds to TRBD2 (5 bases). The J call may be faulty, since TRBJ2-7 better matches the DNA end. There are 13 residues in the CDR3. Germline V lookup: CDR1 LGHNA, CDR2 YNFKEQ. The CDR3 DNA reads TGTGCCAGCAGCCAAGGGGCCGGGGACGAGCAGTACTTC. It specifies CASSQGAGDEQYF.

This clonotype was counted a few times. The genes are TRBV5-5 and TRBJ1-2; 9 positions agree with TRBD1. The length of the CDR3 is 17 residues. Germline V CDR1 and CDR2: SGHKS, YYEKEE (reference sequence). The V segment lost 3 bases and the J segment 4 bases; nucleotides outside the gene matches: 13. This CDR3 is CASSYRGTGGAGYGYTF. Here the CDR3 DNA reads TGTGCCAGCAGCTACCGAGGAACAGGGGGCGCTGGCTATGGCTACACCTTC.

J is TRBJ1-2 and V is TRBV4-1; D gene unclear. Trimming shortened V by 2 bases and J by 4 bases, and 11 bases separated the two germline ends. The CDR3 runs to 14 residues. The V gene's germline CDR1 is MGHRA and CDR2 YSYEKL. The CDR3 sequence: CASSQLDGAYGYTF. The CDR3 nucleotides read TGCGCCAGCAGCCAACTGGATGGTGCCTATGGCTACACCTTC.

J is TRBJ2-7 and V is TRBV20-1, with 8 positions matching TRBD1. This CDR3 is built from 14 residues. The V gene end was trimmed by 6 bases and the J gene end by 2 bases; junction bases not matched to a gene: 9. The germline V gene encodes CDR1 DFQATT and CDR2 SNEGSKA (reference sequence). DNA of the CDR3: TGCAGTGCCACGGACAGGGTCGAAACCTACGAGCAGTACTTC. Translated, it gives CSATDRVETYEQYF.

This clonotype was found a few times. The V call is TRBV10-3, the J call TRBJ2-7; 7 nucleotides line up with TRBD1. The CDR3 runs 15 residues. From germline, CDR1 is ENHRY and CDR2 SYGVKD. The junction had 8 bases not matched to a gene; V was cut back by 4 bases and J by 2 bases. The CDR3 region is CAISGRDRPPYEQYF. The DNA for the CDR3 is TGTGCCATCAGTGGACGGGACAGACCTCCCTACGAGCAGTACTTC.